The rows below give T cell receptor beta chains drawn from one sample of a study of T-cell reconstitution after alpha-beta-depleted transplantation in children. TCRdb reanalysed the PCR reads using MiXCR and keeps one entry per CDR3 protein. The table records approximately 350,000 distinct CDR3 sequences, 10% of them present only once. The source material was PBMCs from the stem cell graft donor, sampled from the stem cell graft. The source is a human donor who donated a stem cell graft to a child with acute lymphoblastic leukemia. CDR3s include the opening cysteine and the closing phenylalanine or tryptophan. A D gene is named only where the DNA matches it firmly. Expanded clones are given a class, and other clones once, few, many or no size at all.

V gene	J gene	D gene	clone size	CDR3 DNA	CDR3 protein
TRBV6-5	TRBJ2-3	TRBD2	-	TGTGCCAGCAGTTACCCTGCGGGGGGAGATACGCAGTATTTT	CASSYPAGGDTQYF
TRBV12-3/TRBV12-4	TRBJ2-7	TRBD1	few	TGTGCCAGCAGCCCCGGGACAGGGAAATACGAGCAGTACTTC	CASSPGTGKYEQYF
TRBV29-1	TRBJ2-2	-	few	TGCAGCGTTGTGCTGGCAAACACCGGGGAGCTGTTTTTT	CSVVLANTGELFF
TRBV12-3/TRBV12-4	TRBJ2-7	-	-	TGTGCCAGCAGTTTTGGGGGACTGATCTACGAGCAGTACTTC	CASSFGGLIYEQYF
TRBV20-1	TRBJ2-1	TRBD1	few	TGCAGTGCAACCCCCCGGGACAGGGGTTACAATGAGCAGTTCTTC	CSATPRDRGYNEQFF
TRBV6-5	TRBJ2-3	-	-	TGTGCCAGCAGTTACTCGCTCTCCACAGATACGCAGTATTTT	CASSYSLSTDTQYF
TRBV9	TRBJ2-1	-	few	TGTGCCAGCAGCGTAGTTCGTCTCAATGAGCAGTTCTTC	CASSVVRLNEQFF
TRBV7-7	TRBJ2-7	-	many	TGTGCTAGCAGCTCCACCTCGGGTTACGAGCAGTACTTC	CASSSTSGYEQYF
TRBV20-1	TRBJ2-5	-	many	TGCAGTGCGGACAGTAACTACCAAGAGACCCAGTACTTC	CSADSNYQETQYF
TRBV3-1	TRBJ2-2	-	-	TGTGCCAGCAGCCTATTGAGGCTACAGAACACCGGGGAGCTGTTTTTT	CASSLLRLQNTGELFF
TRBV5-6	TRBJ2-1	TRBD2	few	TGTGCCAGCAGTCCGCTGACTAGCGGGAGACATGAGCAGTTCTTC	CASSPLTSGRHEQFF
TRBV15	TRBJ1-1	-	few	TGTGCCACCAGCAGAGAAAAGGACCCGAACACTGAAGCTTTCTTT	CATSREKDPNTEAFF
TRBV3-1	TRBJ1-6	-	-	TGTACCAGCAGCGGTAGACAGGCCAAGGGCTCCTATAATTCACCCCTCCACTTT	CTSSGRQAKGSYNSPLHF
TRBV7-9	TRBJ1-2	-	-	TGTGCCAGCAGCACAGACGGGACGGAAGGCTACACCTTC	CASSTDGTEGYTF
TRBV12-3/TRBV12-4	TRBJ2-3	TRBD1	-	TGTGCCAGCAGTGCCGGAGGACAGGGGGTCTCAGATACGCAGTATTTT	CASSAGGQGVSDTQYF
TRBV7-2	TRBJ2-7	-	few	TGTGCCAGCAGCCCACAGCGGACTAAGCAGTACTTC	CASSPQRTKQYF
TRBV7-2	TRBJ1-2	-	-	TGTGCCAGCAGCTTAGAAGGGGGGCGAGTCTATGGCTACACCTTC	CASSLEGGRVYGYTF
TRBV11-2	TRBJ1-1	TRBD1	once	TGTGCCAGCAGCTTAGGAGCCCACAGGGGAGCTTTCTTT	CASSLGAHRGAFF